The next 21 T cell receptor beta chains were all read from a single sample in a study of vaccination and CD4 T cells after COVID-19. An Oncomine TCR Beta short-read assay was used to sequence the DNA from cultured CD4+ T cells. TCRdb re-called the PCR reads with MiXCR, one entry per CDR3 protein. The sample comprises 15,000 to 17,000 distinct CDR3 sequences, 73% of which are singletons, and approximately 4.2% rests with the top ten. As for treatment: roughly 10-day PBMC culture with coronavirus spike peptide pools or control peptides (ViraFEST assay). No cognate antigen is known for these TCRs. The sequenced material came from CD4+ T cells from blood, cultured in vitro. The source is a human donor who had recovered from COVID-19.

This clonotype was recorded once. This sequence joins TRBV28 and TRBJ2-7; D possibly corresponds to TRBD1 (6 bases). V lost 5 bases to trimming and J lost 5 bases, with 16 bases between them. The germline gives CDR1 MDHEN, CDR2 SYDVKM. CDR3 length equals 14 residues. CDR3 protein: CASSPQGQRNEQYF. As DNA, the CDR3 is TGTGCCAGCAGTCCCCAGGGACAACGTAACGAGCAGTACTTC.

This clonotype was detected only a few times. The rearrangement joins TRBV19 to TRBJ1-5; 7 bases line up with TRBD1. CDR1 and CDR2 from the germline V gene are LNHDA and SQIVND (reference sequence). The CDR3 is 15 residues long. With 7 bases clipped from V and 3 bases from J, the junction kept 9 bases outside the gene matches. This chain's CDR3 is CASNLRQGTNQPQHF. The DNA of the CDR3 is TGTGCCAGTAACCTGAGACAGGGTACCAATCAGCCCCAGCATTTT. Full variable domain (remainder filled in from reference TRBV19 and TRBJ1-5): DGGITQSPKYLFRKEGQNVTLSCEQNLNHDAMYWYRQDPGQGLRLIYYSQIVNDFQKGDIAEGYSVSREKKESFPLTVTSAQKNPTAFYLCASNLRQGTNQPQHFGDGTRLSIL.

A word on this clonotype: A junction boundary mismatches the germline segment, possibly from a read error. The V gene is TRBV10-2, the J gene TRBJ2-7; TRBD2 matches at 10 bases. The germline gives CDR1 WSHSY, CDR2 SAAADI. The CDR3 is 15 residues long. The CDR3 region has the DNA TGCGCCAGCAGTCGGGGTTCAATGACAGAGCGGGAGGGGAACTTC. Protein sequence: CASSRGSMTEREGNF.

The chain recombines TRBV7-2 with TRBJ1-4; D is unresolved. Trimming removed 2 bases from V and 8 bases from J, with 12 bases in between. Germline CDR1 and CDR2: SGHTA and FQGNSA. This CDR3 comprises 14 residues. CDR3 protein: CASSLLGIREKLFF. In nucleotides, the CDR3 is TGTGCCAGCAGCTTACTGGGTATTCGGGAAAAACTGTTTTTT.

The chain combines TRBV24-1 with TRBJ2-1; 13 nucleotides align to TRBD2. Germline values: CDR1 KGHDR, CDR2 SFDVKD. Trimming at V came to 3 bases and at J to 4 bases, leaving 2 bases not matched to a gene. The CDR3 contains 16 residues. The CDR3 is CATSDPGLAGYNEQFF. CDR3 nucleotide sequence: TGTGCCACCAGTGATCCGGGACTAGCGGGATACAATGAGCAGTTCTTC.

This clonotype was seen only a few times. The chain links TRBV7-6 to TRBJ1-1; D is possibly TRBD1 (5 bases). Trimming removed 3 bases from V and 1 base from J, with 6 bases in between. CDR1 and CDR2 (germline): SGHVS, FNYEAQ. The CDR3 runs to 13 residues. The CDR3 DNA is TGTGCCAGCAGCTTGGGACGGAACACTGAAGCTTTCTTT. Protein: CASSLGRNTEAFF.

The table lists this clonotype with a few counts. This chain connects TRBV20-1 to TRBJ1-1; maybe TRBD1 (5 bases). In germline, CDR1 is DFQATT, CDR2 SNEGSKA (reference sequence). The CDR3 runs to 11 residues. The V and J ends lost 5 bases and 8 bases respectively, with 12 bases between them. The CDR3 DNA reads TGCAGTGCTTCAACATGGGGCGAAGCTTTCTTT. This gives the protein CSASTWGEAFF.

This rearrangement joins TRBV2 to TRBJ1-2, with 9 bases that match TRBD1. CDR1 is SNHLY, CDR2 FYNNEI, per germline. CDR3 length equals 16 residues. V trimming: 7 bases; J trimming: 4 bases; junction bases outside the gene matches: 13. CDR3 protein: CASTPSGQGPIYGYTF. DNA for the CDR3: TGTGCCAGCACCCCCTCGGGACAGGGACCGATCTATGGCTACACCTTC.

In nucleotides, the CDR3 is TGTGCCAGCAGCTTTGCCAGACGGAACACTGAAGCTTTCTTT. This translates into CASSFARRNTEAFF. The chain couples TRBV7-2 to TRBJ1-1; the D is unclear. The CDR3 totals 14 residues. The V end was cut by 3 bases, the J end by 1 base, with 9 bases between. CDR1 is SGHTA and CDR2 is FQGNSA in the germline V gene.

The chain uses TRBV7-6 and TRBJ1-3; D is uncertain. The V gene's germline CDR1 is SGHVS and CDR2 FNYEAQ. The CDR3 length is 16 residues. The germline V and J ends were trimmed by 5 bases and 0 bases, with 14 bases remaining between them. CDR3 amino acids: CASSAPLRSSGNTIYF. The DNA for the CDR3 is TGTGCCAGCAGCGCTCCCCTTAGGAGCTCTGGAAACACCATATATTTT.

This chain connects TRBV5-1 to TRBJ2-7; D gene ambiguous. The V and J ends lost 0 bases and 2 bases respectively, with 18 bases between them. Germline values: CDR1 SGHRS, CDR2 YFSETQ. CDR3 size: 17 residues. CDR3 residues: CASSLAGWFQRTYEQYF. CDR3 coding DNA: TGCGCCAGCAGCTTGGCCGGCTGGTTTCAGAGGACCTACGAGCAGTACTTC.

This rearrangement joins TRBV27 to TRBJ2-6; D remains ambiguous. The CDR3 contains 15 residues. The V gene's germline CDR1 is MNHEY and CDR2 SMNVEV (reference sequence). With 6 bases removed from V and 2 bases from J, the gap between germline ends came to 11 bases. The CDR3 here is CASSLTDPGANVLTF. Here the CDR3 DNA reads TGTGCCAGCAGCTTAACCGACCCTGGGGCCAACGTCCTGACTTTC.

This chain links TRBV28 with TRBJ2-7; D is unclear. CDR3 length: 13 amino acids. V dropped 7 bases and J dropped 0 bases, with 10 bases sitting between them. Germline lookup yields CDR1 MDHEN and CDR2 SYDVKM. CDR3 in amino acids: CASTSQPSYEQYF. CDR3 nucleotides: TGTGCCAGCACCTCACAGCCCTCCTACGAGCAGTACTTC.

This clonotype showed up just a few times. The V call is TRBV20-1, the J call TRBJ2-3; possible D gene TRBD1, 6 bases. Germline assignment: CDR1 DFQATT and CDR2 SNEGSKA (reference sequence). The germline V and J ends were trimmed by 3 bases and 4 bases, with 14 bases remaining between them. The CDR3 has 14 amino acids. In DNA form, the CDR3 reads TGCAGTGCTAGGGTGCAGGGGATGCCAGATACGCAGTATTTT. Its protein is CSARVQGMPDTQYF.

CDR3 nucleotides: TGTGCCAGCAGAGAACCCACTGACAATCTCTTAAATGGCTACACCTTC. Amino acids: CASREPTDNLLNGYTF. V usage is TRBV6-1 and J usage is TRBJ1-2; D gene uncertain. The CDR3 sequence is 16 residues long. The V gene lost 6 bases and the J gene lost 6 bases, with 23 bases spanning the gap. Germline CDR1 reads MNHNS; CDR2 reads SASEGT.

The CDR3 sequence is CASSNSLNTEAFF. The CDR3 DNA sequence: TGTGCCAGCAGCAATAGCCTGAACACTGAAGCTTTCTTT. The rearrangement links TRBV7-2 to TRBJ1-1; no clear D. This CDR3 has 13 amino acids. From germline, CDR1 is SGHTA and CDR2 FQGNSA. V was trimmed by 5 bases and J by 0 bases, leaving 7 bases between them.

The gene calls are TRBV20-1 and TRBJ2-2, with D perhaps being TRBD1 or TRBD2 (5 bases each). This CDR3 spans 15 amino acids. V lost 3 bases to trimming and J lost 5 bases, with 16 bases between them. The germline gives CDR1 DFQATT, CDR2 SNEGSKA (reference sequence). CDR3 sequence (DNA): TGCAGTGCTAGGGCTTGGGGGAGAGAAACCGGGGAGCTGTTTTTT. Its protein product is CSARAWGRETGELFF.

The chain joins TRBV7-9 to TRBJ1-5; D is unclear. Between the trimmed V and J ends, which lost 5 bases and 7 bases, there was a span of 9 bases. In germline, CDR1 is SEHNR, CDR2 FQNEAQ (reference sequence). CDR3 length equals 12 residues. CDR3 DNA sequence: TGTGCCAGCAGCCTACCGGGACAGCCCCAGCATTTT. Protein product: CASSLPGQPQHF.

This clonotype is labeled as medium-sized. The rearrangement uses TRBV20-1 and TRBJ2-1; 7 bases fit TRBD2. Trimming removed 1 base from V and 9 bases from J; junction bases left unmatched: 12. The CDR3 spans 15 residues. Germline values: CDR1 DFQATT, CDR2 SNEGSKA (reference sequence). In DNA, the CDR3 is TGCAGTGCTAGAGGGGCATTGGCGGGAGAGTTTGAGCAGTTCTTC. This codes for CSARGALAGEFEQFF.

The gene calls are TRBV7-2 and TRBJ1-6; 9 nucleotides line up with TRBD1. V lost 5 bases and J lost 9; bases outside the gene matches: 5. The CDR3 spans 14 residues. Germline lookup yields CDR1 SGHTA and CDR2 FQGNSA. This CDR3 is CASSRDRVGSPLHF. CDR3 DNA: TGTGCCAGCAGCCGGGACAGGGTCGGTTCACCCCTCCACTTT.

CDR3 residues: CASSLRGTDLVGYGYTF. CDR3 bases: TGTGCCAGCAGCTTACGAGGGACGGATCTCGTGGGCTATGGCTACACCTTC. V gene TRBV7-2 combines with J gene TRBJ1-2; a weak D match, TRBD1 (5 bases). Germline CDR1 SGHTA, CDR2 FQGNSA. V lost 2 bases, J lost 4 bases, and 20 bases lay in between. The CDR3 covers 17 residues.